This record covers a single T cell receptor (beta chain). PCR involved 60 Vbeta and 13 Jbeta primers. Sequencing used immunoSEQ multiplex PCR; TCRdb keeps in-frame clones, though not all of them. The data contain tens of thousands of clones, 75% of them singletons. The data derive from a study of cytomegalovirus exposure and HLA in healthy donors. Germline lookup yields CDR1 SGDLS and CDR2 YYNGEE. V lost 2 bases and J 1 base, leaving 8 bases between the germline ends. The CDR3 is made up of 14 amino acids. The specimen was PBMCs. This TCR came from a woman aged 40 to 50 in good health and CMV-seropositive. The genes are TRBV9 and TRBJ2-3; D is unresolved. CDR3 sequence (DNA): TGTGCCAGCAGCGTGAAAGCGCGCACAGATACGCAGTATTTT. Encoded protein: CASSVKARTDTQYF.